The subject of this entry is one T cell receptor beta chain. These data come from a study of technical replicates of blood from several donors. The CDR3 length is 16 residues. Germline CDR1 is SGDLS and CDR2 is YYNGEE. V dropped 2 bases and J dropped 4 bases, with 16 bases sitting between them. Profiled with immunoSEQ multiplex PCR; TCRdb holds only in-frame clones, not every one. The sample records over 75,000 clones, around 97% being singletons. The sequenced sample consisted of T cells isolated from PBMCs. This TCR was recovered from a human donor in good health. The chain combines TRBV9 with TRBJ1-3; D is perhaps TRBD1 (6 bases). The CDR3 reads CASSVEDSHFGNTIYF. As DNA, the CDR3 is TGTGCCAGCAGCGTGGAGGACAGTCATTTCGGAAACACCATATATTTT.